This T cell receptor (beta chain) was profiled in a study of OX40 agonist ivuxolimab in advanced cancers. At the level of the study: With a range of about 20 to 79, age averaged roughly 60 years, and nearly 85% were male. Overall study results and limits: Low normalized T-cell clonal expansion also characterized some of the nonresponders. Clonal expansion among partial responders at 0.1-3.0 mg/kg ranked near the lowest. The CD4+ and CD8+ T cells in the blood had expanded clonally by week 6 at 0.1 to 3.0 mg/kg.

The CDR3 is 16 residues long. The ends lost 5 bases at V and 2 bases at J; junction bases unmatched: 11. Germline loops: CDR1 MDHEN, CDR2 SYDVKM. Sequencing used immunoSEQ multiplex PCR; TCRdb keeps in-frame clones, though not all of them. The data hold about 73,000 clones, with about nine tenths observed a single time. This clone appeared a single time. Its antigen is unidentified. This chain uses TRBV28 with TRBJ1-1; 7 positions agree with TRBD1. The sample was CD4+ or CD8+ T cells sorted from blood, taken in a trial of the OX40 agonist ivuxolimab. This TCR came from an adult with an advanced solid tumor such as melanoma, head and neck, liver or kidney cancer. For the CDR3, the DNA is TGTGCCAGCAGTCCCACCCGGACAGGCCCCAACACTGAAGCTTTCTTT. It translates to CASSPTRTGPNTEAFF.